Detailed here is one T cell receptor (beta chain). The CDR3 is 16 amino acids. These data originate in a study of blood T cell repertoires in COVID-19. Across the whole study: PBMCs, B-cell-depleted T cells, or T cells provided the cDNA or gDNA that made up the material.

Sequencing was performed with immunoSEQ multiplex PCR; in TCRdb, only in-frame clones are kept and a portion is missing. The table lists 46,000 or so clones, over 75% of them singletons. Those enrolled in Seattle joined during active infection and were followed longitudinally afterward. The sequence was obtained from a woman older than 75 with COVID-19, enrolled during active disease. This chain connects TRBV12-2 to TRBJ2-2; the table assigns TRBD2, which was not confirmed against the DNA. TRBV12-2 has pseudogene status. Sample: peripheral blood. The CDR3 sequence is CASRLTGLTNTGELFF. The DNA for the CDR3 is TGTGCAAGTCGCTTAACGGGACTAACGAACACCGGGGAGCTGTTTTTT.